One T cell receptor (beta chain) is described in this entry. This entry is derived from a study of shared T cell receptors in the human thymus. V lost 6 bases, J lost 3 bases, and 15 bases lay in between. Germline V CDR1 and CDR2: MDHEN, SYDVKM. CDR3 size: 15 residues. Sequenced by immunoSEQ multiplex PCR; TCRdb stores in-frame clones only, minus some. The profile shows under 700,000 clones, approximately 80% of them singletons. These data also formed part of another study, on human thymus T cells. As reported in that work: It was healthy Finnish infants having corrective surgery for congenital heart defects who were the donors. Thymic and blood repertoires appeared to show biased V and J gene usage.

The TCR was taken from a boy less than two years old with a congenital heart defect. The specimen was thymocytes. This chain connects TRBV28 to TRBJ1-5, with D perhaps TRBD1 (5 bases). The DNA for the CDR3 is TGTGCCAGCAGCCCCTGGAGGGGTTTCAATCAGCCCCAGCATTTT. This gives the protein CASSPWRGFNQPQHF.